The 32 T cell receptor beta chains below come from one sample, sequenced in a study of CD8 T cells in ankylosing spondylitis. The study, taken as a whole, reports: Several highly homologous variants made up a TCR beta motif that seemed to typify ankylosing spondylitis blood.

No antigen has been identified for these receptors. TCRdb called the 5' RACE reads again in MiXCR, with one record for every CDR3 protein. The sample shows tens of thousands of distinct CDR3 sequences, roughly 9% of them seen only once. Sequencing was done on a sample of blood, either unsorted or a sorted T cell fraction (not recorded which). The receptors were gathered from a male donor with ankylosing spondylitis.

The chain recombines TRBV9 with TRBJ2-7, with D unclear. The CDR3 sequence is 15 residues long. The ends were cut back, 1 base at V and 4 bases at J, with 15 bases in the middle. Germline V gene sequence: CDR1 SGDLS, CDR2 YYNGEE. In nucleotides, the CDR3 is TGTGCCAGCAGCGTATGGGGTGGCCTCGGTTACGAGCAGTACTTC. This gives the protein CASSVWGGLGYEQYF. Together with reference TRBV9 and TRBJ2-7, the CDR3 gives the full variable domain: DSGVTQTPKHLITATGQRVTLRCSPRSGDLSVYWYQQSLDQGLQFLIQYYNGEERAKGNILERFSAQQFPDLHSELNLSSLELGDSALYFCASSVWGGLGYEQYFGPGTRLTVT.

This clonotype was observed a handful of times. The chain combines TRBV7-9 with TRBJ1-5; the match to TRBD1 covers 8 bases. Per the germline V gene, CDR1 is SEHNR and CDR2 is FQNEAQ (reference sequence). V trimming: 2 bases; J trimming: 4 bases; junction bases outside the gene matches: 7. The CDR3 contains 16 residues. CDR3 region: CASSLQGQGGNQPQHF. The CDR3 coding sequence is TGTGCCAGCAGCTTACAAGGACAGGGTGGGAATCAGCCCCAGCATTTT.

This clonotype was detected only a few times. The CDR3 region has the DNA TGTGCCAGCAGCCCGGACGGCCCCTACAATGAGCAGTTCTTC. It specifies CASSPDGPYNEQFF. The genes are TRBV4-2 and TRBJ2-1; D ambiguous. V was pared by 4 bases and J by 2 bases, with 9 bases between. CDR3 length: 14 residues. The germline CDR1 and CDR2 sequences are LGHNA and YNFKEQ.

J is TRBJ2-2 and V is TRBV30; D is undetermined. This CDR3 comprises 12 residues. Germline lookup yields CDR1 GTSNPN and CDR2 SVGIG (reference sequence). V was cut by 0 bases and J by 6 bases, with 5 bases left in between. The CDR3 sequence is CAWSVGSGELFF. In DNA, the CDR3 is TGTGCCTGGAGTGTAGGATCCGGGGAGCTGTTTTTT.

Many counts were recorded for this clonotype. This chain connects TRBV12-3 or TRBV12-4 to TRBJ1-1; D call uncertain. Trimming took 3 bases from V and 1 from J, leaving 6 bases between them. This CDR3 spans 13 amino acids. The CDR3 here is CASSLGWNTEAFF. In nucleotides, the CDR3 is TGTGCCAGCAGTTTGGGCTGGAACACTGAAGCTTTCTTT.

The chain uses TRBV6-6 and TRBJ2-7; D is unresolved. The CDR3 is made up of 13 amino acids. Trimming removed 4 bases at V and 2 bases at J, with 9 bases between. Germline-derived CDR1 and CDR2 are MNHNY and SVGAGI (reference sequence). The CDR3 region is CASSLRQTYEQYF. In nucleotides, the CDR3 is TGTGCCAGCAGTTTAAGGCAGACCTACGAGCAGTACTTC.

This clonotype was counted many times. The rearrangement joins TRBV5-6 to TRBJ2-3, with no clear D. The CDR3 extends over 12 amino acids. V shed 7 bases and J shed 3 bases, with 9 bases lying between them. CDR1 and CDR2 (germline): SGHDT, YYEEEE. The CDR3 sequence: CASSPQTDTQYF. CDR3 bases: TGTGCCAGCTCCCCCCAGACAGATACGCAGTATTTT.

This clonotype was recorded at least ten times. This chain connects TRBV5-1 to TRBJ2-7; D is undetermined. Germline CDR1 is SGHRS and CDR2 is YFSETQ. This CDR3 region has 14 residues. V was pared by 1 base and J by 0 bases, with 8 bases between. In DNA form, the CDR3 reads TGCGCCAGCAGCTTGAGGGCTAGCTCCTACGAGCAGTACGTC. The encoded protein is CASSLRASSYEQYV.

This chain uses TRBV2 with TRBJ2-2, with 11 positions matching TRBD2. This CDR3 is built from 16 residues. CDR1 SNHLY and CDR2 FYNNEI come from the germline V gene. The V and J ends lost 4 bases and 1 base, in that order; junction bases with no gene match: 2. DNA of the CDR3: TGTGCCAGCAGTGTCCTAGCGGGAGGGAACACCGGGGAGCTGTTTTTT. It encodes CASSVLAGGNTGELFF.

This clonotype was counted only a few times. J is TRBJ2-1 and V is TRBV29-1; a weak D match, TRBD2 (5 bases). Germline V gene lookup returns CDR1 SQVTM and CDR2 ANQGSEA. The CDR3 is made up of 14 amino acids. The V and J ends lost 3 bases and 0 bases respectively, with 9 bases between them. In nucleotides, the CDR3 is TGCAGCGTTGATCCCGGGGACTCCTACAATGAGCAGTTCTTC. Its translation is CSVDPGDSYNEQFF.

The chain carries TRBV5-6 and TRBJ2-1; 7 positions agree with TRBD2. Germline-derived CDR1 and CDR2 are SGHDT and YYEEEE. This CDR3 region has 15 residues. The junction had 10 bases not matched to a gene; V was cut back by 4 bases and J by 6 bases. DNA for the CDR3: TGTGCCAGCAGCGGGGAGGGTCTTCGGGGCAATGAGCAGTTCTTC. Its translation is CASSGEGLRGNEQFF.

This clonotype has a count of ten or more. The V call is TRBV25-1, the J call TRBJ2-1; a weak D match, TRBD1 (7 bases). Trimming took 2 bases from V and 4 from J, leaving 15 bases between them. The CDR3 has 16 amino acids. Germline V gives CDR1 MGHDK, CDR2 SYGVNS. The chain's CDR3 is CASSEPTGDSYNEQFF. DNA of the CDR3: TGTGCCAGCAGTGAACCAACGGGGGACAGTTACAATGAGCAGTTCTTC.

This clonotype was detected many times. This chain uses TRBV29-1 with TRBJ2-1, with D unresolved. Germline V gene lookup returns CDR1 SQVTM and CDR2 ANQGSEA. This CDR3 region has 9 residues. V shed 5 bases and J shed 5 bases, with 1 base lying between them. The CDR3 DNA sequence: TGCAGCGTTAACAATGAGCAGTTCTTC. It is translated as CSVNNEQFF.

This clonotype was counted many times. V gene TRBV29-1 combines with J gene TRBJ1-3; no reliable D call. Looked up from germline, CDR1 is SQVTM and CDR2 is ANQGSEA. V was shortened by 4 bases and J by 0 bases, with 1 base between the two germline ends. This CDR3 spans 11 amino acids. This CDR3 reads CSVGSGNTIYF. CDR3 DNA: TGCAGCGTTGGCTCTGGAAACACCATATATTTT.

This clonotype was seen many times. V gene TRBV20-1 combines with J gene TRBJ2-1, with a possible D match to TRBD1 (6 bases). The CDR3 contains 14 residues. The germline CDR1 and CDR2 sequences are DFQATT and SNEGSKA (reference sequence). V lost 1 base to trimming and J lost 8 bases, with 15 bases between them. The CDR3 bases are TGCAGTGCTAGAGGGGCGGGCAGGGGCGATGAGCAGTTCTTC. Amino acids: CSARGAGRGDEQFF.

The chain uses TRBV5-6 and TRBJ2-6; D gene uncertain. The CDR3 spans 15 residues. V shed 4 bases and J shed 0 bases, with 8 bases lying between them. CDR1 and CDR2 from the germline V gene are SGHDT and YYEEEE. CDR3 protein: CASSPESSGANVLTF. CDR3 nucleotide sequence: TGTGCCAGCAGCCCCGAGAGCTCTGGGGCCAACGTCCTGACTTTC.

V usage is TRBV4-1 and J usage is TRBJ1-2; tentative D call: TRBD1 (5 bases). Trimming removed 2 bases from V and 8 bases from J, with 18 bases in between. CDR1 is MGHRA and CDR2 is YSYEKL in the germline V gene. The CDR3 runs 15 residues. The CDR3 loop is CASSQRAGLVQGYTF. The CDR3 coding sequence is TGCGCCAGCAGCCAACGGGCAGGGCTGGTACAAGGCTACACCTTC.

This rearrangement joins TRBV7-8 to TRBJ2-1; possible D gene TRBD2, 6 bases. Trimming pared 1 base from V and 2 bases from J, leaving 12 bases between. In germline, CDR1 is SGHVS, CDR2 FQNEAQ. CDR3 size: 16 residues. The CDR3 is CASSLGSGGPYNEQFF. As DNA, the CDR3 is TGTGCCAGCAGCTTAGGCTCCGGGGGACCCTACAATGAGCAGTTCTTC. The whole variable domain, remainder taken from reference TRBV7-8 and TRBJ2-1, is GAGVSQSPRYKVAKRGQDVALRCDPISGHVSLFWYQQALGQGPEFLTYFQNEAQLDKSGLPSDRFFAERPEGSVSTLKIQRTQQEDSAVYLCASSLGSGGPYNEQFFGPGTRLTVL.

The V gene is TRBV7-8, the J gene TRBJ2-2, with 9 bases that match TRBD1. The ends lost 5 bases at V and 3 bases at J; junction bases unmatched: 10. Looked up from germline, CDR1 is SGHVS and CDR2 is FQNEAQ. The CDR3 contains 17 residues. The CDR3 protein is CASSILPGQGYTGELFF. In DNA, the CDR3 is TGTGCCAGCAGCATACTACCGGGACAGGGATACACCGGGGAGCTGTTTTTT.

This clonotype appeared a few times. This chain links TRBV10-3 with TRBJ2-2; 10 nucleotides agree with TRBD2. The CDR3 spans 18 residues. Germline CDR1 ENHRY, CDR2 SYGVKD. V shed 2 bases, J shed 0 bases, and the junction held 6 bases outside the gene matches. The chain's CDR3 is CAISEIWTSGSNTGELFF. As DNA, the CDR3 is TGTGCCATCAGTGAGATTTGGACTAGCGGTTCGAACACCGGGGAGCTGTTTTTT.

Worth noting for this clonotype: The junction differs from germline at one of its ends, possibly a read error. J is TRBJ2-3 and V is TRBV14; TRBD1 matches 7 bases. The germline V gene has CDR1 SGHDN and CDR2 FVKESK. The CDR3 consists of 16 residues. CDR3 in DNA: TGTGCCAGCAGTCAAGATTCCAGGGGGTGGACAGATACGCAGTATTTT. Translation: CASSQDSRGWTDTQYF.

This clonotype occurred many times. The rearrangement links TRBV19 to TRBJ1-5; D not certain. The CDR3 contains 15 residues. Germline V gives CDR1 LNHDA, CDR2 SQIVND (reference sequence). The ends were cut back, 3 bases at V and 0 bases at J, with 9 bases in the middle. The CDR3 here is CASSMARYSNQPQHF. The CDR3 DNA reads as TGTGCCAGTAGTATGGCCAGATATAGCAATCAGCCCCAGCATTTT. Full variable domain (rest looked up from reference TRBV19 and TRBJ1-5): DGGITQSPKYLFRKEGQNVTLSCEQNLNHDAMYWYRQDPGQGLRLIYYSQIVNDFQKGDIAEGYSVSREKKESFPLTVTSAQKNPTAFYLCASSMARYSNQPQHFGDGTRLSIL.

This clonotype has more than one count but fewer than ten. The J gene is TRBJ1-1, the V gene TRBV12-3 or TRBV12-4; D is perhaps TRBD1 (5 bases). Trimming removed 5 bases from V and 3 bases from J, with 10 bases in between. There are 13 residues in the CDR3. The CDR3 region is CASSRGRDTEAFF. As DNA, the CDR3 is TGTGCCAGCAGTAGGGGCAGGGACACTGAAGCTTTCTTT.

This chain joins TRBV10-2 and TRBJ2-7; TRBD1 agrees at 8 bases. The length of the CDR3 is 14 residues. V lost 3 bases to trimming and J lost 7 bases; unmatched junction nucleotides: 8. From germline, CDR1 is WSHSY and CDR2 SAAADI. The CDR3 loop reads CASSERTGPREQYF. CDR3 DNA: TGCGCCAGCAGTGAAAGGACAGGGCCGAGGGAGCAGTACTTC.

This clonotype was counted a few times. The gene calls are TRBV11-2 and TRBJ2-7; no definite D call. Germline V gene sequence: CDR1 SGHAT, CDR2 FQNNGV. This CDR3 spans 15 amino acids. The V end lost 7 bases, the J end lost 1 base, and 17 bases lay between the germline ends. This chain's CDR3 is CASNPAEKLSYEQYF. CDR3 bases: TGTGCCAGCAACCCGGCGGAGAAGCTTTCCTACGAGCAGTACTTC.

The V and J genes are TRBV14 and TRBJ1-3; perhaps TRBD1 as D (6 bases). Germline V gene data show CDR1 as SGHDN and CDR2 as FVKESK. Trimming pared 1 base from V and 0 bases from J, leaving 19 bases between. The CDR3 totals 19 residues. CDR3 nucleotides: TGTGCCAGCAGCCAAGTTTCCTGGACAGACAAAATCTCTGGAAACACCATATATTTT. It yields the protein CASSQVSWTDKISGNTIYF.

This clonotype was detected many times. In nucleotides, the CDR3 is TGTGCCAGCAGCTTAGGCAGTTTACAAGAGACCCAGTACTTC. Protein: CASSLGSLQETQYF. This chain connects TRBV11-2 to TRBJ2-5; the D is unclear. The germline V and J ends were trimmed by 1 base and 2 bases, with 8 bases remaining between them. The CDR3 spans 14 residues. The germline CDR1 and CDR2 sequences are SGHAT and FQNNGV.

This clonotype was detected ten times or more. The CDR3: CASSPERERYNEQFF. The CDR3 DNA follows: TGTGCCAGCTCACCAGAGCGGGAGCGCTACAATGAGCAGTTCTTC. The genes are TRBV18 and TRBJ2-1, with TRBD2 matching 8 bases. V shed 2 bases, J shed 3 bases, and the junction held 3 bases outside the gene matches. The germline V gene encodes CDR1 KGHSH and CDR2 LQKENI. This CDR3 has 15 amino acids.

This clonotype has ten or more counts. V gene TRBV29-1 combines with J gene TRBJ2-5; D is possibly TRBD1 (6 bases). Germline loops: CDR1 SQVTM, CDR2 ANQGSEA. Trimming shortened V by 8 bases and J by 5 bases, and 15 bases separated the two germline ends. The CDR3 runs 12 residues. In DNA, the CDR3 is TGCAGCCTAAAGACAGGCCGGGAGACCCAGTACTTC. Protein product: CSLKTGRETQYF.

This clonotype was observed at least ten times. The chain has TRBV27 and TRBJ1-2, with D perhaps TRBD1 (6 bases). The germline CDR1 and CDR2 sequences are MNHEY and SMNVEV (reference sequence). The V end was cut by 3 bases, the J end by 6 bases, with 20 bases between. The CDR3 spans 16 residues. CDR3 loop: CASSFTGMGVMDGYTF. The CDR3 DNA follows: TGTGCCAGCAGTTTTACAGGGATGGGGGTTATGGATGGCTACACCTTC.

This clonotype was seen ten or more times. The chain employs TRBV5-1 and TRBJ2-2, with 13 positions matching TRBD2. J lost 7 bases, V lost 3 bases, and 9 bases had no gene match. There are 17 residues in the CDR3. Per germline, CDR1 SGHRS and CDR2 YFSETQ. For the CDR3, the DNA is TGCGCCAGCAGCTACTGGGGACTAGCGGGAACGGTCGGGGAGCTGTTTTTT. Translation: CASSYWGLAGTVGELFF.

This clonotype was picked up a small number of times. The chain has TRBV9 and TRBJ1-5; no clear D. V was trimmed by 0 bases and J by 0 bases, leaving 4 bases between them. CDR3 length: 14 amino acids. CDR1 and CDR2 (germline): SGDLS, YYNGEE. Here the CDR3 DNA reads TGTGCCAGCAGCGTAGGGGGTAGCAATCAGCCCCAGCATTTT. This encodes CASSVGGSNQPQHF.